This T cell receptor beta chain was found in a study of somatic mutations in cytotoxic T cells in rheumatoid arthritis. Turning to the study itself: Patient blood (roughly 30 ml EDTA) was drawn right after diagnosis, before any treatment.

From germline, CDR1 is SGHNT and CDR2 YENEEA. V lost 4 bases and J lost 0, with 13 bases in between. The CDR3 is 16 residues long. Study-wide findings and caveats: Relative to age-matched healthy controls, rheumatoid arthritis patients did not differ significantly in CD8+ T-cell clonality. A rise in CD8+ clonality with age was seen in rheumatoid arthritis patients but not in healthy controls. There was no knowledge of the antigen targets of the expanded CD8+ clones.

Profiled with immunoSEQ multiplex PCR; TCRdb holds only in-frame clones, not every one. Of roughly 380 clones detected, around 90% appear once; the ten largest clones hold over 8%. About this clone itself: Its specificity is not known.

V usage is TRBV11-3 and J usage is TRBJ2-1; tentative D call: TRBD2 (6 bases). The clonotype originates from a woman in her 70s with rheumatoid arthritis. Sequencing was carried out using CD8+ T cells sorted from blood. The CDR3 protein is CASSSAGGYSYNEQFF. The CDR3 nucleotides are TGTGCCAGCAGCTCGGCCGGGGGTTACTCCTACAATGAGCAGTTCTTC.